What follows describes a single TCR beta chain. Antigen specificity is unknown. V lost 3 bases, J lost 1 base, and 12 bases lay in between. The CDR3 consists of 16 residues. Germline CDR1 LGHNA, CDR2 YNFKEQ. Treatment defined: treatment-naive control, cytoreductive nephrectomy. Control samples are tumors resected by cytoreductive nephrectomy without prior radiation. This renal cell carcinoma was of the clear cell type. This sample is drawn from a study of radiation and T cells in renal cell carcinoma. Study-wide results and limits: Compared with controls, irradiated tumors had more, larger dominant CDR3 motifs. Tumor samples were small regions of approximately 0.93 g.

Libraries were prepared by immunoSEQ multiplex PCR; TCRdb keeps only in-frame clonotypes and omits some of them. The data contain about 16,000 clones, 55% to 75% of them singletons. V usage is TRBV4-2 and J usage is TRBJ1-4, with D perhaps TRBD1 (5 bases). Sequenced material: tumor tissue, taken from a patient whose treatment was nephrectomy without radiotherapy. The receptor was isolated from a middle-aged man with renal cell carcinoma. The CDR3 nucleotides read TGTGCCAGCAGCCAGTTCTTGGGGGAAACTAATGAAAAACTGTTTTTT. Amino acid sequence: CASSQFLGETNEKLFF.